What follows is one T cell receptor (beta chain) and its context. Its specificity is unknown. The data derive from a study of T cell responses to AZD1222 COVID-19 vaccine. At the level of the study: Pooling covered second doses at about 4 or about 12 weeks. General observations from the study: CD4 TCRs covered the whole spike, strongest at regions 160-218 and 743-854. Only a handful of AZD1222 recipients, several in all, had baseline seropositivity. Mostly white British, mostly female donors; authors suggested clonal diversity may be underestimated.

The method was immunoSEQ multiplex PCR; TCRdb's version includes in-frame clones alone and lacks a portion of them. The table records 130,000 to 150,000 clones, around 89% of them present only once. The material was peripheral blood, obtained on day 0 of AZD1222 vaccination. The receptor's source is an adult in good health.

The CDR3 bases are TGTGCCAGCAGCTCACAGGGAGACGAGCAGTACTTC. It yields the protein CASSSQGDEQYF. The chain couples TRBV11-3 to TRBJ2-7, with D perhaps TRBD1 (6 bases). V was pared by 4 bases and J by 5 bases, with 9 bases between. The CDR3 has 12 amino acids. CDR1 is SGHNT, CDR2 YENEEA, per germline.